Sequencing of this T cell receptor beta chain was carried out in a study of spatial heterogeneity in lung cancer (dated by TCRdb to the late 2010s). At the level of the whole study: Samples were obtained from 65 to 90 patients with early-stage, untreated non-small cell lung cancer from the lung TRACERx cohort. Follow-up PBMC samples were sequenced whenever available, and the median time to follow-up was about 23 months after resection. Beta-chain transcripts were consistently detected in greater numbers than alpha-chain transcripts, which likely reflected higher beta-chain transcript abundance. In the raw uncorrected reads, each unique combination of TCR and UMI appeared more than ten times on average. TCR alpha and beta repertoires were quantitatively compared across multiple tumor regions, matched nontumor lung and blood in non-small cell lung cancer. TCR repertoire features were related to nonsynonymous mutation counts determined by whole-exome sequencing of tumor tissue. At surgery, both alpha and beta chains were TCR-sequenced in over 200 tumor regions, fewer than 65 matched nontumor lung samples and some 60 PBMC samples. Findings and caveats that apply to the study as a whole: Additional single-cell paired TCR alpha and beta sequencing was considered necessary to confirm, at a functional level, the hypothesis that regional TCRs recognize regional mutations. Comparisons of baseline and follow-up blood repertoires included only approximately 13 patients. Ubiquitous expanded tumor TCRs were detected in blood more often at tumor resection than at routine follow-up.

This clonotype was recorded at least ten times. Its antigen specificity is not known. No base quality values were provided; no much bigger clone lies one nucleotide off. The germline V gene (reference sequence) gives CDR1 as PRHDT and CDR2 as FYEKMQ. The CDR3 holds 14 amino acids from the cysteine to the phenylalanine. Just the 42-base CDR3 DNA is kept, in frame starting at base 1. V is shortened by 5 bases, J by 4 bases, and the region joining them spans 14 bases. Taken with the paper, the label for time point translates to: blood at routine non-recurrence follow-up after resection. For TCR sequencing, whole RNA was extracted from tumor and nontumor lung tissue, or from cryopreserved PBMC samples, and no cell sorting was done. Patients were selected for TCR sequencing only if sufficient RNA was available from at least two tumor regions. The library was prepared using 5' RACE. The instrument was a NextSeq 500. In the TCR library protocol, a unique molecular identifier was attached to each TCR cDNA molecule so that PCR and sequencing errors could be corrected. The study's own analysis went as follows. Decombinator tools were used for TCR identification, UMI-based error correction and CDR3 extraction. TCRs above a frequency of 2 per 1,000, corresponding to the top 1% of the tumor frequency distribution, were defined as expanded. Renyi diversity was computed with the R vegan package after each repertoire had been subsampled 100 times to 5,000 TCRs. To build CDR3 similarity networks, amino acid triplet string-kernel similarity was used, and CDR3s were connected when their pairwise similarity was above 0.82. TCRdb reprocessing: public reads trimmed at Q25 with fastp, clones called with MiXCR, in-frame beta chains kept. Entries are consolidated by CDR3 protein sequence, retaining the most common genes and DNA. The V and J calls and clone size come from TCRdb's table, not from the authors' own analysis. The table for this sample lists 40,000 to 50,000 distinct CDR3 sequences; more than 9% of them were counted only once. Clones ranked in the top ten supply approximately 17% of the sample.

The V gene is TRBV13 and the J gene is TRBJ1-1, with TRBD1 tentatively as D gene (5 bases match). This clonotype was sampled from a female donor with early-stage non-small cell lung cancer. The sequenced sample was PBMCs, obtained at follow-up. The CDR3 sequence is CASSLGTRGTEAFF. Read as DNA, the sequence is TGTGCCAGCAGCCTCGGGACCCGCGGCACTGAAGCTTTCTTT.